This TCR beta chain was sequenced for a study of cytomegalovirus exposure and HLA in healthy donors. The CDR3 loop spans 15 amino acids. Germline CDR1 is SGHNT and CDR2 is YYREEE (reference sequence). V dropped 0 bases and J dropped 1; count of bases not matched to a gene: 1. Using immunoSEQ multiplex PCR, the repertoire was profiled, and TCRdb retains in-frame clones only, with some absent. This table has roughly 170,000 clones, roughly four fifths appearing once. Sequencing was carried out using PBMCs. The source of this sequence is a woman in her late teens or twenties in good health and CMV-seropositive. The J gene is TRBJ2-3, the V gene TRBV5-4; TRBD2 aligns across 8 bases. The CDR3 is CASSLGRGGTDTQYF. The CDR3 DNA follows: TGTGCCAGCAGCTTGGGGCGGGGGGGCACAGATACGCAGTATTTT.